This TCR beta chain was captured by sequencing in a study of circulating CD8 cells and anti-PD-1 response in melanoma. Background on the study: Anti-PD-1 was first-line therapy for about 50% of the 13 patients. Response groups: complete/partial responders versus stable/progressive non-responders. The study's findings and limits: Clonotype sharing was highest between DPOS and TIGIT subsets.

By sample share, this clonotype is medium-sized. Its antigen is currently unknown. Sorting of live CD3+CD8+TCRalphabeta+ cells by PD-1 and/or TIGIT gave four subsets. CDR1 and CDR2 (germline): MNHEY, SVGEGT. The CDR3 is made up of 17 amino acids. The J segment lost 2 bases and the V segment lost 0 bases, leaving 7 bases of the junction unmatched. TCR libraries were prepared from roughly 15 ng of total RNA with the QIAseq Immune Repertoire TCR panel. TCRdb reprocessed the reads with MiXCR, giving one entry per CDR3 protein. The sample lists about 1,300 distinct CDR3 sequences, roughly 7.2% occurring once.

This TCR was sampled from a human donor with melanoma. Sample: CD8+ T cells from PBMCs, taken at baseline or after one month of anti-PD-1 therapy (not recorded which). J is TRBJ2-5 and V is TRBV6-2 or TRBV6-3; 9 bases map to TRBD2. CDR3 DNA sequence: TGTGCCAGCAGTTACTCGACGGCGGGAGGGTGGCAAGAGACCCAGTACTTC. Translating gives CASSYSTAGGWQETQYF.